These 21 T cell receptor beta chains were sequenced from one sample in a study of T cell clonotyping in hematopoietic cell transplantation. Measured with immunoSEQ multiplex PCR; TCRdb has only the in-frame clones, and not every one. The sample consists of 29,000 or so clones, 70% to 80% of them appearing once. As to time point: recipient sample about 28 days before transplant, after cytoreduction. Source: peripheral blood mononuclear cells, taken before stem cell transplant. These receptors all come from a woman aged 25-40 years with chronic myeloid leukemia. Some clones in this sample may be carry-over from other donors' samples.

This chain joins TRBV25-1 and TRBJ1-2, with unresolved D. Between the trimmed V and J ends, which lost 4 bases and 8 bases, there was a span of 14 bases. The CDR3 extends over 13 amino acids. Germline values: CDR1 MGHDK, CDR2 SYGVNS. The CDR3 DNA sequence: TGTGCCAGCAGTGGGAATACTTGGAGCGGCTACACCTTC. This translates into CASSGNTWSGYTF.

The V gene is TRBV19, the J gene TRBJ2-2, with 8 bases aligning to TRBD2. The CDR3 loop spans 15 amino acids. J lost 3 bases, V lost 3 bases, and 3 bases had no gene match. CDR1 is LNHDA and CDR2 is SQIVND in the germline V gene (reference sequence). The CDR3 loop is CASSILAGYTGELFF. CDR3 sequence (DNA): TGTGCCAGTAGTATTTTAGCGGGGTACACCGGGGAGCTGTTTTTT. Filled out from reference TRBV19 and TRBJ2-2, the complete variable domain reads DGGITQSPKYLFRKEGQNVTLSCEQNLNHDAMYWYRQDPGQGLRLIYYSQIVNDFQKGDIAEGYSVSREKKESFPLTVTSAQKNPTAFYLCASSILAGYTGELFFGEGSRLTVL.

The chain carries TRBV30 and TRBJ2-7; the D is unclear. V lost 3 bases, J lost 6 bases, and 12 bases lay in between. CDR3 length equals 12 residues. Germline V gene data show CDR1 as GTSNPN and CDR2 as SVGIG (reference sequence). The CDR3 loop is CAWRGLVREQYF. The CDR3, as DNA: TGTGCCTGGAGGGGTCTTGTGCGCGAGCAGTACTTC.

J is TRBJ2-6 and V is TRBV30; 12 nucleotides agree with TRBD1. This CDR3 spans 17 amino acids. The trim removed 5 bases at V and 4 bases at J, leaving 9 bases unmatched. Germline CDR1 GTSNPN, CDR2 SVGIG (reference sequence). Here the CDR3 DNA reads TGTGCCTGGTTCCGGGACAGGGGGCGCAGGGGGGCCAACGTCCTGACTTTC. Translating gives CAWFRDRGRRGANVLTF.

V is TRBV9 and J is TRBJ1-2; D gene uncertain. This CDR3 has 13 residues. Trimming cost V 4 bases and J 2 bases, with 9 bases left between them. Germline lookup yields CDR1 SGDLS and CDR2 YYNGEE. The CDR3 bases are TGTGCCAGCAGCCCTCGGGAGAACTATGGCTACACCTTC. Translated: CASSPRENYGYTF.

The rearrangement links TRBV5-1 to TRBJ1-1; D ambiguous. V dropped 1 base and J dropped 1 base, with 11 bases sitting between them. The CDR3 has 15 residues. Per germline, CDR1 SGHRS and CDR2 YFSETQ. The CDR3 DNA reads TGCGCCAGCAGCTTGAGTACGAGGGAGAACACTGAAGCTTTCTTT. It codes for CASSLSTRENTEAFF.

This sequence joins TRBV11-2 and TRBJ1-2; D might be TRBD1 (5 bases). Between the trimmed V and J ends, which lost 2 bases and 8 bases, there was a span of 18 bases. CDR1 SGHAT and CDR2 FQNNGV come from the germline V gene. The CDR3 runs to 15 residues. CDR3 protein: CASSLTRSGGYGYTF. The CDR3 coding sequence is TGTGCCAGCAGCTTAACGAGGTCGGGGGGTTACGGCTACACCTTC. The whole variable domain, filled in from reference TRBV11-2 and TRBJ1-2, reads EAGVAQSPRYKIIEKRQSVAFWCNPISGHATLYWYQQILGQGPKLLIQFQNNGVVDDSQLPKDRFSAERLKGVDSTLKIQPAKLEDSAVYLCASSLTRSGGYGYTFGSGTRLTVV.

This chain connects TRBV5-1 to TRBJ1-3; TRBD1 agrees at 8 bases. The CDR3 runs to 17 residues. Germline V CDR1 and CDR2: SGHRS, YFSETQ. V gave up 4 bases and J gave up 0 bases; unmatched junction bases: 9. CDR3 coding DNA: TGCGCCAGCAGCAATAACCTACAGGGGGGCTCTGGAAACACCATATATTTT. This encodes CASSNNLQGGSGNTIYF.

The chain recombines TRBV6-6 with TRBJ1-5; D is uncertain. Looked up from germline, CDR1 is MNHNY and CDR2 is SVGAGI (reference sequence). The CDR3 consists of 13 residues. Trimming removed 0 bases at V and 9 bases at J, with 9 bases between. The DNA for the CDR3 is TGTGCCAGCAGTTACTCGGGAATAGGGCCCCAGCATTTT. It yields the protein CASSYSGIGPQHF.

This sequence joins TRBV19 and TRBJ2-6; D is undetermined. The CDR3 totals 18 residues. Germline CDR1 reads LNHDA; CDR2 reads SQIVND (reference sequence). Trimming cost V 4 bases and J 0 bases, with 16 bases left between them. This CDR3 is CASSKKSAANSGANVLTF. CDR3 in DNA: TGTGCCAGTAGTAAAAAATCTGCAGCTAACTCTGGGGCCAACGTCCTGACTTTC. Supplemented by reference TRBV19 and TRBJ2-6, the full variable domain reads DGGITQSPKYLFRKEGQNVTLSCEQNLNHDAMYWYRQDPGQGLRLIYYSQIVNDFQKGDIAEGYSVSREKKESFPLTVTSAQKNPTAFYLCASSKKSAANSGANVLTFGAGSRLTVL.

V usage is TRBV30 and J usage is TRBJ1-1, with 7 positions matching TRBD1. The CDR3 runs 17 residues. Germline loops: CDR1 GTSNPN, CDR2 SVGIG (reference sequence). V was clipped by 4 bases and J by 1 base; unmatched bases: 15. CDR3 DNA sequence: TGTGCCTGGAATCCCCCCTCGAGGACAGGCGAGAACACTGAAGCTTTCTTT. Translating it yields CAWNPPSRTGENTEAFF.

The chain couples TRBV6-6 to TRBJ1-2; the D gene is possibly TRBD1 (5 bases). Looked up from germline, CDR1 is MNHNY and CDR2 is SVGAGI (reference sequence). V gave up 2 bases and J gave up 7 bases, with 14 bases separating them. The CDR3 sequence is 14 residues long. CDR3 loop: CASSYVWTLGGYTF. CDR3 in DNA: TGTGCCAGCAGTTACGTCTGGACACTCGGTGGCTACACCTTC.

The chain employs TRBV19 and TRBJ2-3; the D is unclear. Trimming pared 7 bases from V and 3 bases from J, leaving 5 bases between. The CDR3 has 11 amino acids. Germline V CDR1 and CDR2: LNHDA, SQIVND (reference sequence). DNA for the CDR3: TGTGCCAGTATCCAGACAGATACGCAGTATTTT. Encoded protein: CASIQTDTQYF. The full variable domain, its missing parts supplied by reference TRBV19 and TRBJ2-3, is DGGITQSPKYLFRKEGQNVTLSCEQNLNHDAMYWYRQDPGQGLRLIYYSQIVNDFQKGDIAEGYSVSREKKESFPLTVTSAQKNPTAFYLCASIQTDTQYFGPGTRLTVL.

The CDR3 loop reads CASSSQTGSSGELFF. In DNA form, the CDR3 reads TGCGCCAGCAGCTCCCAGACAGGGTCCTCCGGGGAGCTGTTTTTT. The chain has TRBV4-1 and TRBJ2-2; TRBD1 matches 7 bases. This CDR3 is built from 15 residues. The junction had 9 bases not matched to a gene; V was cut back by 5 bases and J by 6 bases. Germline V gene lookup returns CDR1 MGHRA and CDR2 YSYEKL.

The J gene is TRBJ1-2, the V gene TRBV6-5; 9 positions agree with TRBD1. Germline V CDR1 and CDR2: MNHEY, SVGAGI. The CDR3 has 15 residues. V lost 7 bases, J lost 6 bases, and 12 bases stayed unmatched. In DNA, the CDR3 is TGTGCCAGCAAGCCTACGGACAGGGGTGGGGATGGCTACACCTTC. Amino acid sequence: CASKPTDRGGDGYTF.

The gene calls are TRBV30 and TRBJ1-1, with D perhaps matching TRBD1 (5 bases). The CDR3 totals 16 residues. From germline, CDR1 is GTSNPN and CDR2 SVGIG (reference sequence). Trimming pared 0 bases from V and 3 bases from J, leaving 17 bases between. Written as DNA, the CDR3 is TGTGCCTGGAGTGTCCCGGACATACTCGTCGACACTGAAGCTTTCTTT. Its protein is CAWSVPDILVDTEAFF.

CDR3 bases: TGTGCCAGCAGCGTAGCTTCAGGGGTACCCTATGGCTACACCTTC. Translated: CASSVASGVPYGYTF. The gene calls are TRBV9 and TRBJ1-2, with D possibly matching TRBD1 (6 bases). Trimming shortened V by 0 bases and J by 4 bases, and 13 bases separated the two germline ends. CDR1 SGDLS and CDR2 YYNGEE come from the germline V gene. There are 15 residues in the CDR3.

This chain joins TRBV7-8 and TRBJ2-5, with unresolved D. The CDR3 runs to 13 residues. From germline, CDR1 is SGHVS and CDR2 FQNEAQ. Trimming shortened V by 1 base and J by 1 base, and 4 bases separated the two germline ends. The DNA for the CDR3 is TGTGCCAGCAGCTTAGGCCCCCAAGAGACCCAGTACTTC. Translated: CASSLGPQETQYF.

The gene calls are TRBV5-6 and TRBJ1-1; D is unclear. Germline values: CDR1 SGHDT, CDR2 YYEEEE. This CDR3 is built from 12 residues. The germline V and J ends were trimmed by 4 bases and 3 bases, with 7 bases remaining between them. CDR3 DNA sequence: TGTGCCAGCAGCAGCTTGTACACTGAAGCTTTCTTT. This encodes CASSSLYTEAFF.

V gene TRBV6-5 combines with J gene TRBJ2-7, with D tentatively TRBD1 or TRBD2 (5 bases each). Deletions cut 8 bases from V and 7 bases from J, with 12 bases between. CDR1 is MNHEY, CDR2 SVGAGI, per germline. This CDR3 is built from 11 residues. The CDR3 bases are TGTGCCAGCGGGGGTGGGCGGGAGCAGTACTTC. Protein: CASGGGREQYF.

As DNA, the CDR3 is TGCAGCGTTTATGGAAACACTGAAGCTTTCTTT. This encodes CSVYGNTEAFF. The rearrangement links TRBV29-1 to TRBJ1-1, with D unresolved. Germline CDR1 is SQVTM and CDR2 is ANQGSEA. V lost 5 bases and J 2 bases, leaving 6 bases between the germline ends. The CDR3 contains 11 residues.